What follows are 22 T cell receptor beta chains derived from one specimen sequenced in a study of neurological immune-mediated disorders. In TCRdb, the 5' RACE reads were re-called with MiXCR into one record per CDR3 protein. Of 55,000 to 75,000 distinct CDR3 sequences listed, approximately 14% are singletons. Time point noted: longitudinal time-point 1 (baseline). What was sequenced was PBMCs. The source of these receptors is a female donor with HTLV-1-associated myelopathy (HAM/TSP).

This clonotype has a count of ten or more. This sequence joins TRBV6-1 and TRBJ2-3; D is uncertain. V was clipped by 7 bases and J by 1 base, with 18 bases between them. This CDR3 is built from 16 residues. Germline CDR1 is MNHNS and CDR2 is SASEGT. DNA of the CDR3: TGTGCCAGCATCCGAGTGCCGTCACTGGGCACAGATACGCAGTATTTT. It translates to CASIRVPSLGTDTQYF.

The V gene is TRBV7-9, the J gene TRBJ2-7; D is uncertain. The CDR3 totals 13 residues. Trimming pared 2 bases from V and 2 bases from J, leaving 7 bases between. Germline loops: CDR1 SEHNR, CDR2 FQNEAQ (reference sequence). In nucleotides, the CDR3 is TGTGCCAGCAGCTTACAGGAACCCTACGAGCAGTACTTC. It codes for CASSLQEPYEQYF.

This clonotype has ten or more counts. The V and J genes are TRBV9 and TRBJ2-1; D gene unclear. Per the germline V gene, CDR1 is SGDLS and CDR2 is YYNGEE. This CDR3 has 15 residues. Trimming cost V 4 bases and J 0 bases, with 11 bases left between them. CDR3 region: CASSLTTRSYNEQFF. CDR3 bases: TGTGCCAGCAGCCTTACAACGCGCTCCTACAATGAGCAGTTCTTC.

This clonotype was seen many times. CDR3 region: CATSREGQGRYEQYF. The CDR3 coding sequence is TGTGCCACCAGCAGAGAGGGACAGGGAAGGTATGAGCAGTACTTC. The chain is built from TRBV15 and TRBJ2-7; 9 positions match TRBD1. The germline V gene encodes CDR1 LNHNV and CDR2 YYDKDF (reference sequence). There are 15 residues in the CDR3. Germline trimming cut 0 bases from V and 7 bases from J; bases unmatched to any gene: 7.

The rearrangement joins TRBV5-1 to TRBJ2-7; D uncertain. V was trimmed by 5 bases and J by 0 bases, leaving 9 bases between them. CDR1 and CDR2 from the germline V gene are SGHRS and YFSETQ. The CDR3 extends over 13 amino acids. CDR3 nucleotide sequence: TGCGCCAGCAGTGGCCTGAGCTCCTACGAGCAGTACTTC. Translated: CASSGLSSYEQYF.

This clonotype was found many times. The chain has TRBV5-1 and TRBJ2-5; 7 bases line up with TRBD1. Germline assignment: CDR1 SGHRS and CDR2 YFSETQ. This CDR3 region has 15 residues. Trimming removed 7 bases from V and 5 bases from J; junction bases left unmatched: 14. The CDR3 DNA reads as TGCGCCAGCTACGGGGAACAGGGGAGAGGGGAGACCCAGTACTTC. Translation: CASYGEQGRGETQYF.

This clonotype was picked up many times. V and J are TRBV6-1 and TRBJ1-1; D call uncertain. This CDR3 spans 14 amino acids. The germline gives CDR1 MNHNS, CDR2 SASEGT. The ends were cut back, 7 bases at V and 0 bases at J, with 12 bases in the middle. DNA of the CDR3: TGTGCCAGCATCGAGGCCGGGCTGAACACTGAAGCTTTCTTT. Protein: CASIEAGLNTEAFF.

The sample holds many counts of this clonotype. V usage is TRBV20-1 and J usage is TRBJ1-2, with 8 bases lining up with TRBD1. The trim removed 6 bases at V and 4 bases at J, leaving 7 bases unmatched. Per the germline V gene, CDR1 is DFQATT and CDR2 is SNEGSKA (reference sequence). This CDR3 contains 13 residues. CDR3 bases: TGCAGTGCGCTTGACAGGGGACGCTATGGCTACACCTTC. Residues: CSALDRGRYGYTF.

The chain is built from TRBV5-1 and TRBJ2-3; 8 bases are a match to TRBD2. J lost 2 bases, V lost 3 bases, and 5 bases had no gene match. The length of the CDR3 is 15 residues. Germline V gene data show CDR1 as SGHRS and CDR2 as YFSETQ. The CDR3 DNA sequence: TGCGCCAGCAGCTCGAGAGCGGGAGTCACAGATACGCAGTATTTT. It encodes CASSSRAGVTDTQYF.

The table lists this clonotype with many counts. The chain links TRBV4-1 to TRBJ2-5, with 13 bases aligning to TRBD2. The CDR3 is made up of 16 amino acids. Germline V CDR1 and CDR2: MGHRA, YSYEKL. J lost 7 bases, V lost 1 base, and 6 bases had no gene match. CDR3 protein: CASSQGGLAGTGTQYF. DNA for the CDR3: TGCGCCAGCAGCCAAGGGGGACTAGCGGGGACGGGGACCCAGTACTTC.

The chain is built from TRBV7-9 and TRBJ1-1, with D hard to call. The germline V gene encodes CDR1 SEHNR and CDR2 FQNEAQ (reference sequence). This CDR3 comprises 14 residues. Trimming stripped 6 bases from V and 3 bases from J, with 14 bases between. DNA for the CDR3: TGTGCCAGCAGTTTGCCCCTCAGTGACACTGAAGCTTTCTTT. Translated: CASSLPLSDTEAFF.

This clonotype was seen ten or more times. V usage is TRBV5-1 and J usage is TRBJ2-3; 10 positions match TRBD2. The CDR3 length is 16 residues. With 2 bases clipped from V and 6 bases from J, the junction kept 9 bases outside the gene matches. Germline CDR1 is SGHRS and CDR2 is YFSETQ. CDR3 residues: CASSFIAGGDQDTQYF. CDR3 DNA: TGCGCCAGCAGCTTTATAGCGGGGGGAGACCAGGATACGCAGTATTTT.

This clonotype was recorded at least ten times. V gene TRBV24-1 combines with J gene TRBJ1-5, with D possibly TRBD1 on 6 matching bases. The CDR3 is 14 residues long. Trimming removed 4 bases at V and 3 bases at J, with 9 bases between. Looked up from germline, CDR1 is KGHDR and CDR2 is SFDVKD. This CDR3 reads CATSDRGNNQPQHF. The CDR3 DNA follows: TGTGCCACCAGTGACAGGGGAAACAATCAGCCCCAGCATTTT.

This clonotype was seen many times. The genes are TRBV6-6 and TRBJ2-1; D remains unclear. Deletions cut 5 bases from V and 3 bases from J, with 11 bases between. CDR1 MNHNY and CDR2 SVGAGI come from the germline V gene (reference sequence). This CDR3 comprises 14 residues. This CDR3 is CASSTNKDYNEQFF. CDR3 DNA: TGTGCCAGCAGTACAAACAAAGACTACAATGAGCAGTTCTTC.

This clonotype has at least ten counts. The chain joins TRBV24-1 to TRBJ2-1, with 7 positions matching TRBD2. Germline lookup yields CDR1 KGHDR and CDR2 SFDVKD. V was clipped by 4 bases and J by 4 bases; unmatched bases: 9. This CDR3 has 16 amino acids. The CDR3 DNA follows: TGTGCCACCAGTGACCTCGGGGTAGCGGGTTACAATGAGCAGTTCTTC. As protein: CATSDLGVAGYNEQFF.

This clonotype has at least ten counts. The chain is built from TRBV29-1 and TRBJ2-3; 11 nucleotides align to TRBD1. Germline V CDR1 and CDR2: SQVTM, ANQGSEA. This CDR3 region has 15 residues. V lost 4 bases to trimming and J lost 5 bases; unmatched junction nucleotides: 8. The CDR3 DNA sequence: TGCAGCGTTGGCAGGACAGGGGGCGAGATAGATACGCAGTATTTT. Translation: CSVGRTGGEIDTQYF.

By sample share, this clonotype is medium-sized. V gene TRBV28 combines with J gene TRBJ2-1; the D is unclear. In germline, CDR1 is MDHEN, CDR2 SYDVKM. The V end was cut by 5 bases, the J end by 10 bases, with 15 bases between. The CDR3 sequence is 13 residues long. CDR3 sequence: CASSTLTVREQFF. The CDR3 region has the DNA TGTGCCAGCAGTACACTTACGGTGCGAGAGCAGTTCTTC.

Many counts were recorded for this clonotype. The chain employs TRBV20-1 and TRBJ2-1; 8 bases agree with TRBD2. The CDR3 runs to 16 residues. With V trimmed by 6 bases and J by 0 bases, 10 bases remained unmatched. Germline V lookup: CDR1 DFQATT, CDR2 SNEGSKA (reference sequence). This chain's CDR3 is CSAEPGGAGSYNEQFF. CDR3 sequence (DNA): TGCAGTGCAGAGCCCGGGGGGGCTGGCTCCTACAATGAGCAGTTCTTC.

This clonotype was detected ten times or more. The chain is built from TRBV20-1 and TRBJ2-1; D gene unclear. CDR3 length equals 11 residues. The V end lost 2 bases, the J end lost 5 bases, and 4 bases lay between the germline ends. CDR1 and CDR2 from the germline V gene are DFQATT and SNEGSKA (reference sequence). The CDR3 region is CSARTHNEQFF. The CDR3 bases are TGCAGTGCTAGAACCCACAATGAGCAGTTCTTC.

The rearrangement joins TRBV10-3 to TRBJ1-1; a possible D gene is TRBD1 (6 bases). V was shortened by 4 bases and J by 4 bases, with 13 bases between the two germline ends. The CDR3 runs to 14 residues. CDR1 is ENHRY, CDR2 SYGVKD, per germline. CDR3 bases: TGTGCCATCAGTGGTCAAAGGGGGGGCACTGAAGCTTTCTTT. This encodes CAISGQRGGTEAFF.

This clonotype was found many times. J is TRBJ2-5 and V is TRBV20-1; TRBD2 agrees at 10 bases. V shed 5 bases, J shed 5 bases, and the junction held 17 bases outside the gene matches. This CDR3 region has 17 residues. Looked up from germline, CDR1 is DFQATT and CDR2 is SNEGSKA (reference sequence). The CDR3 DNA reads TGCAGTGCTTACGATTTTGGACTAGCGGAGGGTTATGAGACCCAGTACTTC. This encodes CSAYDFGLAEGYETQYF.

Comments on this clonotype: A much larger clonotype is one base distant, so this may be a read error. The chain has TRBV5-6 and TRBJ2-3; D call uncertain. The CDR3 is 16 residues long. Per germline, CDR1 SGHDT and CDR2 YYEEEE. Trimming pared 2 bases from V and 3 bases from J, leaving 16 bases between. The CDR3 bases are TGTGCCAGCAGCTTTGGTAGCCTCTTAAGAACAGATACGCAGTATTTT. It yields the protein CASSFGSLLRTDTQYF.